This is a list of T cell receptor beta chains from one sample in a study of blood T cells in healthy people across ages. MiXCR, applied by TCRdb to the 5' RACE reads, yields one record per CDR3 protein. The repertoire consists of more than 1 million distinct CDR3 sequences, with more than 35% occurring once and the leading ten covering 15% to 20%. Sequencing was done on a sample of blood. Receptors originate from a woman aged 60 to 75 in good health. Each CDR3 is given with its conserved first and last residue. Each record gives: clone size, J gene, V gene, D gene, CDR3 protein, CDR3 DNA. D genes are given only for firm matches. Rows give clone size only sometimes, using once, few, many, or a class for an expanded clone.

.	TRBJ2-3	TRBV27	TRBD2	CASSDLAGGWTDTQYF	TGTGCCAGCAGTGATCTAGCGGGAGGGTGGACAGATACGCAGTATTTT
.	TRBJ2-5	TRBV6-5	.	CASSSTRSGETQYF	TGTGCCAGCAGCTCAACCCGGAGTGGAGAGACCCAGTACTTC
.	TRBJ2-3	TRBV27	TRBD1	CASRGQVHTQYF	TGTGCCAGCAGGGGACAGGTCCATACGCAGTATTTT
.	TRBJ2-7	TRBV7-6	TRBD2	CASSLALAGVGEQYF	TGTGCCAGCAGCTTAGCGTTAGCGGGAGTGGGCGAGCAGTACTTC
.	TRBJ2-7	TRBV30	TRBD2	CAWRSGLAANYEQYF	TGTGCCTGGAGGTCGGGACTAGCGGCAAACTACGAGCAGTACTTC
few	TRBJ2-1	TRBV2	.	CASSGYEQFF	TGTGCCAGCAGCGGCTATGAGCAGTTCTTC
.	TRBJ1-2	TRBV6-5	TRBD1	CATLVTGSNYGYTF	TGTGCCACTCTAGTGACAGGGAGTAACTATGGCTACACCTTC
.	TRBJ2-5	TRBV6-5	.	CASSYRGALKGETQYF	TGTGCCAGCAGTTACCGCGGGGCTTTAAAGGGTGAGACCCAGTACTTC
.	TRBJ2-7	TRBV13	.	CASSEGGGDYEQYF	TGTGCCAGCAGCGAAGGGGGGGGAGACTACGAGCAGTACTTC
few	TRBJ2-7	TRBV28	.	CASSLTARAYEQYF	TGTGCCAGCAGTTTAACCGCCAGGGCCTACGAGCAGTACTTC
few	TRBJ2-1	TRBV5-6	TRBD1	CASSLDRGEQFF	TGTGCCAGCAGCTTGGACAGGGGTGAGCAGTTCTTC
.	TRBJ2-1	TRBV6-1	TRBD2	CASSEPSGGTGEQFF	TGTGCCAGCAGTGAACCTAGCGGGGGAACCGGGGAGCAGTTCTTC
few	TRBJ1-4	TRBV25-1	.	CASSGTPNEKLFF	TGTGCCAGCTCCGGGACACCAAATGAAAAACTGTTTTTT
once	TRBJ1-2	TRBV30	.	CAWSVLEGRGYTF	TGTGCCTGGAGTGTACTAGAGGGACGGGGCTACACCTTC
.	TRBJ2-1	TRBV12-3/TRBV12-4	.	CASSSVQYNEQFF	TGTGCCAGCAGTTCTGTACAGTACAATGAGCAGTTCTTC
.	TRBJ2-3	TRBV29-1	.	CSVEARFRGGGADTQYF	TGCAGCGTTGAAGCCAGATTCCGGGGAGGAGGTGCAGATACGCAGTATTTT
few	TRBJ2-1	TRBV24-1	.	CATSGAGAGNEQFF	TGTGCCACCAGTGGGGCAGGGGCGGGGAATGAGCAGTTCTTC
few	TRBJ2-1	TRBV5-1	TRBD2	CASSLTSGRVNNEQFF	TGCGCCAGCAGCTTGACTAGCGGGAGGGTAAACAATGAGCAGTTCTTC
.	TRBJ2-1	TRBV7-9	TRBD2	CASSLGSLAGDYNEQFF	TGTGCCAGCAGCTTAGGCTCACTAGCGGGCGATTACAATGAGCAGTTCTTC
few	TRBJ2-7	TRBV6-5	.	CASSYSIEGLDEQYF	TGTGCCAGCAGTTACTCGATTGAGGGTTTGGACGAGCAGTACTTC
few	TRBJ2-3	TRBV29-1	TRBD1	CSVDGQGSDTQYF	TGCAGCGTCGACGGACAGGGCTCAGATACGCAGTATTTT
.	TRBJ2-6	TRBV5-1	TRBD1	CASSYSGTGPWSGANVLTF	TGCGCCAGCAGCTACTCCGGGACAGGACCGTGGTCTGGGGCCAACGTCCTGACTTTC
few	TRBJ2-5	TRBV20-1	TRBD2	CSASQVAGLQETQYF	TGCAGTGCAAGTCAGGTAGCGGGACTCCAAGAGACCCAGTACTTC
.	TRBJ2-5	TRBV20-1	.	CSGQGPGEETQYF	TGCAGTGGCCAGGGGCCCGGGGAAGAGACCCAGTACTTC
.	TRBJ1-1	TRBV10-1	.	CASSEGQLNTEAFF	TGCGCCAGCAGTGAGGGACAGCTGAACACTGAAGCTTTCTTT
.	TRBJ1-4	TRBV7-2	.	CASSLYPSDVTNEKLFF	TGTGCCAGCAGCTTATATCCTTCGGACGTTACTAATGAAAAACTGTTTTTT
.	TRBJ1-1	TRBV4-1	TRBD1	CASSQDLLGQGDTEAFF	TGCGCCAGCAGCCAAGATCTTTTGGGACAGGGCGACACTGAAGCTTTCTTT